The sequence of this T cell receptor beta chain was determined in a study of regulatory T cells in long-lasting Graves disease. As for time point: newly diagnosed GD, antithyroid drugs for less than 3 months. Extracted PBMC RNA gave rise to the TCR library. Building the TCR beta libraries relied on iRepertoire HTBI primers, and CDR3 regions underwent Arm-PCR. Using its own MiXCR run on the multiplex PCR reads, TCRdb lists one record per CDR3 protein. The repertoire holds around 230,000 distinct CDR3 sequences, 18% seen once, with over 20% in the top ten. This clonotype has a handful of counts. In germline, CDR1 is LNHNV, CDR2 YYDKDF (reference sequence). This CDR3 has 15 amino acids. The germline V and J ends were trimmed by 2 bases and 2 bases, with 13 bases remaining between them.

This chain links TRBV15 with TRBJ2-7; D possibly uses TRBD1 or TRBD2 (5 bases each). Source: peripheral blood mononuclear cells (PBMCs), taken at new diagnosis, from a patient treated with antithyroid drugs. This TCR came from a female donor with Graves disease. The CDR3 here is CATSRTGPRPYEQYF. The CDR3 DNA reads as TGTGCCACCAGCAGAACGGGGCCGCGGCCCTACGAGCAGTACTTC.